These 32 T cell receptor beta chains share one sample of origin, sequenced in a study of blood T cell repertoires in COVID-19. Clones were read by immunoSEQ multiplex PCR, and TCRdb kept only the in-frame ones, dropping some. The sample shows about 370,000 clones, approximately 87% of them seen only once. Material for sequencing was peripheral blood. These receptors came from a woman under 40 with COVID-19, enrolled during active disease.

The V gene is TRBV2, the J gene TRBJ2-3; 7 bases fit TRBD2. In germline, CDR1 is SNHLY, CDR2 FYNNEI. The trim removed 6 bases at V and 6 bases at J, leaving 9 bases unmatched. This CDR3 has 14 amino acids. The CDR3 here is CASRTAGAPDTQYF. CDR3 DNA: TGTGCCAGCAGAACGGCGGGAGCACCGGATACGCAGTATTTT.

This chain uses TRBV5-1 with TRBJ2-1; 8 nucleotides match TRBD1. After removal of 4 bases from V and 5 bases from J, the junction contained 11 bases not matched to a gene. CDR1 is SGHRS and CDR2 is YFSETQ in the germline V gene. This CDR3 comprises 16 residues. CDR3 sequence reads: CASSPIGQGGNNEQFF. The CDR3 DNA reads TGCGCCAGCAGCCCTATCGGACAGGGAGGAAACAATGAGCAGTTCTTC.

The chain joins TRBV7-9 to TRBJ2-5; TRBD1 is a possible D gene (6 bases). The V gene's germline CDR1 is SEHNR and CDR2 FQNEAQ (reference sequence). V lost 7 bases and J lost 5, with 14 bases in between. The CDR3 loop spans 13 amino acids. The CDR3 sequence is CASTPGTWETQYF. For the CDR3, the DNA is TGTGCCAGCACCCCCGGGACATGGGAGACCCAGTACTTC.

This rearrangement joins TRBV5-3 to TRBJ2-4; D is undetermined. TRBV5-3 is an ORF, with its function uncertain. CDR3 length equals 14 residues. Trimming took 4 bases from V and 0 from J, leaving 8 bases between them. Here the CDR3 DNA reads TGTGCCAGAAGCCCCGGGTCAGCCAAAAACATTCAGTACTTC. It translates to CARSPGSAKNIQYF.

This sequence joins TRBV28 and TRBJ2-7, with TRBD1 identical over 8 bases. The CDR3 extends over 15 amino acids. Germline CDR1 MDHEN, CDR2 SYDVKM. V shed 6 bases and J 1 base; nucleotides not matched to a gene: 8. The CDR3 is CASRTSGTGSYEQYF. The CDR3 DNA sequence: TGTGCCAGCAGAACCTCCGGGACAGGTTCCTACGAGCAGTACTTC.

This chain connects TRBV6-5 to TRBJ2-3; a possible D gene is TRBD2 (5 bases). In germline, CDR1 is MNHEY, CDR2 SVGAGI. The CDR3 length is 14 residues. Trimming removed 4 bases at V and 2 bases at J, with 10 bases between. Here the CDR3 DNA reads TGTGCCAGCAGTTCGAAAGCGGACACAGATACGCAGTATTTT. Encoded protein: CASSSKADTDTQYF.

Only a few counts were recorded for this clone. CDR3 region: CASSEQGPYGYTF. The CDR3 region has the DNA TGTGCCAGCAGTGAACAGGGCCCCTATGGCTACACCTTC. This sequence joins TRBV2 and TRBJ1-2; perhaps TRBD1 as D (5 bases). Trimming stripped 2 bases from V and 4 bases from J, with 8 bases between. Germline CDR1 is SNHLY and CDR2 is FYNNEI. The CDR3 is 13 amino acids.

The chain links TRBV7-3 to TRBJ1-1, with TRBD1 as a possible D gene (6 bases). This CDR3 spans 13 amino acids. V was trimmed by 2 bases and J by 10 bases, leaving 14 bases between them. Looked up from germline, CDR1 is SGHTA and CDR2 is FQGTGA. The CDR3, as DNA: TGTGCCAGCAGCTTAGGGCAACAGGGCGTAGCTTTCTTT. Encoded protein: CASSLGQQGVAFF.

This chain joins TRBV28 and TRBJ2-7; the match to TRBD1 covers 7 bases. The V gene end was trimmed by 6 bases and the J gene end by 5 bases; junction bases not matched to a gene: 22. CDR1 and CDR2 (germline): MDHEN, SYDVKM. CDR3 size: 18 residues. The CDR3 is CASSLATRGTGTDNEQYF. The CDR3 bases are TGTGCCAGCAGCTTAGCCACCCGGGGAACCGGGACAGATAACGAGCAGTACTTC.

The genes are TRBV4-2 and TRBJ2-5, with D possibly TRBD1 on 5 matching bases. Germline loops: CDR1 LGHNA, CDR2 YNFKEQ. This CDR3 contains 14 residues. V lost 1 base and J 5 bases, leaving 11 bases between the germline ends. DNA of the CDR3: TGTGCCAGCAGCCAAGGACAGACCCCGGAGACCCAGTACTTC. The encoded protein is CASSQGQTPETQYF.

This sequence joins TRBV6-5 and TRBJ1-6, with a tentative D call TRBD1 (5 bases). Germline lookup yields CDR1 MNHEY and CDR2 SVGAGI. Between the trimmed V and J ends, which lost 2 bases and 5 bases, there was a span of 7 bases. The CDR3 runs to 14 residues. The CDR3 DNA reads TGTGCCAGCAGTTACGGGGCAGATAATTCACCCCTCCACTTT. Translated, it gives CASSYGADNSPLHF.

The chain uses TRBV28 and TRBJ2-1; D remains unclear. The CDR3 length is 10 residues. CDR1 MDHEN and CDR2 SYDVKM come from the germline V gene. Trimming shortened V by 8 bases and J by 5 bases, and 4 bases separated the two germline ends. The CDR3 DNA is TGTGCCAGCTTAGACAATGAGCAGTTCTTC. Amino acid sequence: CASLDNEQFF.

The chain uses TRBV28 and TRBJ2-7; perhaps TRBD2 as D (6 bases). V dropped 6 bases and J dropped 3 bases, with 12 bases sitting between them. CDR1 MDHEN and CDR2 SYDVKM come from the germline V gene. The CDR3 totals 13 residues. In DNA, the CDR3 is TGTGCCAGCAGGAAGGGACTCAACTACGAGCAGTACTTC. It yields the protein CASRKGLNYEQYF.

The chain joins TRBV5-6 to TRBJ2-1; D not resolved. The germline V gene encodes CDR1 SGHDT and CDR2 YYEEEE. CDR3 length: 13 residues. V dropped 6 bases and J dropped 5 bases, with 12 bases sitting between them. The CDR3 region is CASTPGIHNEQFF. DNA for the CDR3: TGTGCCAGCACCCCTGGCATCCACAATGAGCAGTTCTTC.

V and J are TRBV2 and TRBJ1-4; D is unresolved. From germline, CDR1 is SNHLY and CDR2 FYNNEI. V was cut by 6 bases and J by 8 bases, with 10 bases left in between. The CDR3 loop spans 12 amino acids. The CDR3 nucleotides are TGTGCCAGCAGCCTCCGTGGCGAAAAACTGTTTTTT. This sequence encodes CASSLRGEKLFF.

This clone came up once. This chain uses TRBV6-6 with TRBJ2-7; 9 bases align to TRBD2. Trimming cost V 5 bases and J 6 bases; bases outside gene matches: 14. Germline V gene data show CDR1 as MNHNY and CDR2 as SVGAGI (reference sequence). The CDR3 consists of 16 residues. The CDR3 spells CASSNIAGSGSSEQYF. CDR3 nucleotides: TGTGCCAGCAGTAATATCGCGGGTAGCGGGAGTAGCGAGCAGTACTTC.

The chain is built from TRBV2 and TRBJ2-7; TRBD2 matches 13 bases. CDR1 is SNHLY and CDR2 is FYNNEI in the germline V gene. With 6 bases clipped from V and 4 bases from J, the junction kept 6 bases outside the gene matches. The CDR3 has 15 residues. The CDR3 coding sequence is TGTGCCAGCAGAGGAGGGACTAGCGGGGCGTACGAGCAGTACTTC. It encodes CASRGGTSGAYEQYF.

V is TRBV6-2 or TRBV6-3 and J is TRBJ1-2; the D gene is possibly TRBD1 (6 bases). With 2 bases removed from V and 0 bases from J, the gap between germline ends came to 10 bases. The CDR3 has 15 amino acids. The germline CDR1 and CDR2 sequences are MNHEY and SVGEGT. CDR3 region: CASSYATGTNYGYTF. The CDR3 nucleotides are TGTGCCAGCAGTTACGCGACAGGCACTAACTATGGCTACACCTTC.

The gene calls are TRBV5-4 and TRBJ2-2, with 16 bases aligning to TRBD2. The CDR3 contains 17 residues. Germline CDR1 reads SGHNT; CDR2 reads YYREEE (reference sequence). V dropped 2 bases and J dropped 5; count of bases not matched to a gene: 3. CDR3 nucleotides: TGTGCCAGCAGCTTAGGGACTAGCGGGAGGGCGACCGGGGAGCTGTTTTTT. This translates into CASSLGTSGRATGELFF.

The rearrangement uses TRBV19 and TRBJ1-1; TRBD1 matches 7 bases. This CDR3 comprises 14 residues. V lost 7 bases to trimming and J lost 1 base; unmatched junction nucleotides: 6. Germline V gene data show CDR1 as LNHDA and CDR2 as SQIVND (reference sequence). The CDR3 sequence is CASTPGQQNTEAFF. The CDR3 DNA is TGTGCCAGTACCCCGGGACAGCAGAACACTGAAGCTTTCTTT.

This clone was observed a few times. The chain has TRBV25-1 and TRBJ2-7, with D possibly matching TRBD1 (6 bases). V lost 4 bases and J 6 bases, leaving 19 bases between the germline ends. The CDR3 length is 15 residues. Looked up from germline, CDR1 is MGHDK and CDR2 is SYGVNS. In nucleotides, the CDR3 is TGTGCCAGCAGTGCCCCGGGACATCCCGTTAGCGAGCAGTACTTC. Translated, it gives CASSAPGHPVSEQYF.

The chain joins TRBV7-2 to TRBJ2-2; unclear D gene. Trimming stripped 0 bases from V and 9 bases from J, with 14 bases between. Germline values: CDR1 SGHTA, CDR2 FQGNSA. The CDR3 runs to 15 residues. This chain's CDR3 is CASSLALSGPRELFF. The CDR3 nucleotides are TGTGCCAGCAGCTTAGCGCTCTCAGGCCCCAGGGAGCTGTTTTTT.

This clone appeared a single time. The chain links TRBV4-1 to TRBJ1-5; a possible D gene is TRBD1 (6 bases). The CDR3 runs 17 residues. Germline CDR1 reads MGHRA; CDR2 reads YSYEKL. Trimming took off 0 bases at V and 4 bases at J, with 16 bases between the two ends. The CDR3 DNA follows: TGCGCCAGCAGCCAAGATCCCAGGGGCACGGTTAATCAGCCCCAGCATTTT. Amino acids: CASSQDPRGTVNQPQHF.

The chain couples TRBV27 to TRBJ2-7; D might be TRBD2 (6 bases). The CDR3 length is 13 residues. Germline V gives CDR1 MNHEY, CDR2 SMNVEV (reference sequence). Trimming took 6 bases from V and 3 from J, leaving 12 bases between them. In DNA form, the CDR3 reads TGTGCCAGCAGGCGGGACGGGGACTACGAGCAGTACTTC. Its translation is CASRRDGDYEQYF.

J is TRBJ1-6 and V is TRBV10-2; no reliable D call. Germline values: CDR1 WSHSY, CDR2 SAAADI. V was shortened by 2 bases and J by 4 bases, with 6 bases between the two germline ends. The CDR3 runs 14 residues. Here the CDR3 reads CASSEGQYNSPLHF. CDR3 nucleotide sequence: TGCGCCAGCAGTGAGGGCCAATATAATTCACCCCTCCACTTT.

This chain links TRBV9 with TRBJ1-4; a weak D match, TRBD1 (5 bases). The CDR3 length is 16 residues. Germline-derived CDR1 and CDR2 are SGDLS and YYNGEE. V dropped 2 bases and J dropped 6 bases, with 17 bases sitting between them. The CDR3, as DNA: TGTGCCAGCAGCGTTTCCTCTGGCGGGGGAGATGAAAAACTGTTTTTT. Protein: CASSVSSGGGDEKLFF.

The chain has TRBV14 and TRBJ1-1; 8 nucleotides align to TRBD1. Germline V gene data show CDR1 as SGHDN and CDR2 as FVKESK. The J segment lost 3 bases and the V segment lost 2 bases, leaving 5 bases of the junction unmatched. The CDR3 covers 15 residues. CDR3 sequence (DNA): TGTGCCAGCAGCCAATGGACAGGGACCCACACTGAAGCTTTCTTT. Encoded protein: CASSQWTGTHTEAFF. Full variable domain (missing parts from reference TRBV14 and TRBJ1-1): EAGVTQFPSHSVIEKGQTVTLRCDPISGHDNLYWYRRVMGKEIKFLLHFVKESKQDESGMPNNRFLAERTGGTYSTLKVQPAELEDSGVYFCASSQWTGTHTEAFFGQGTRLTVV.

V is TRBV5-1 and J is TRBJ2-5; D is possibly TRBD2 (6 bases). Germline V gives CDR1 SGHRS, CDR2 YFSETQ. This CDR3 contains 14 residues. The V gene lost 2 bases and the J gene lost 2 bases, with 10 bases spanning the gap. CDR3 DNA sequence: TGCGCCAGCAGCTTTGTAGCGGCTCAAGAGACCCAGTACTTC. Translation gives CASSFVAAQETQYF.

The genes are TRBV18 and TRBJ1-5, with TRBD1 as a possible D gene (5 bases). Trimming removed 4 bases at V and 1 base at J, with 8 bases between. This CDR3 has 14 amino acids. Germline assignment: CDR1 KGHSH and CDR2 LQKENI. CDR3 amino acids: CASSLDRSNQPQHF. CDR3 bases: TGTGCCAGCTCACTTGACAGAAGCAATCAGCCCCAGCATTTT.

This chain joins TRBV10-3 and TRBJ2-5, with TRBD1 as a possible D gene (6 bases). This CDR3 region has 15 residues. Germline V gives CDR1 ENHRY, CDR2 SYGVKD. V shed 7 bases and J shed 1 base, with 16 bases lying between them. Written as DNA, the CDR3 is TGTGCCATCAAAAAGAGGCAGGGGAGCCAAGAGACCCAGTACTTC. It specifies CAIKKRQGSQETQYF.

The chain recombines TRBV11-2 with TRBJ2-5, with 14 bases aligning to TRBD2. J lost 5 bases, V lost 5 bases, and 13 bases had no gene match. The CDR3 totals 18 residues. Germline V lookup: CDR1 SGHAT, CDR2 FQNNGV. CDR3 region: CASSPGLAGGPLGETQYF. CDR3 nucleotides: TGTGCCAGCAGCCCAGGACTAGCGGGAGGCCCACTGGGGGAGACCCAGTACTTC.

The chain is built from TRBV7-2 and TRBJ1-2; perhaps TRBD1 as D (6 bases). The V end lost 2 bases, the J end lost 4 bases, and 17 bases lay between the germline ends. The CDR3 extends over 16 amino acids. Germline CDR1 and CDR2: SGHTA and FQGNSA. The CDR3, as DNA: TGTGCCAGCAGCTTATCGCTGGGGGCAAGAAGCTATGGCTACACCTTC. Encoded protein: CASSLSLGARSYGYTF. The entire variable domain, with the rest obtained from reference TRBV7-2 and TRBJ1-2, is as follows: GAGVSQSPSNKVTEKGKDVELRCDPISGHTALYWYRQSLGQGLEFLIYFQGNSAPDKSGLPSDRFSAERTGGSVSTLTIQRTQQEDSAVYLCASSLSLGARSYGYTFGSGTRLTVV.